The 3 T cell receptor beta chains listed next were all sequenced from one sample in a study of blood T cell repertoires in COVID-19. The assay was immunoSEQ multiplex PCR, and TCRdb's table has in-frame clones only and misses some. Of fewer than 85,000 clones in the sample, 79% were seen once. Sequencing used peripheral blood. The receptors were gathered from a man in his sixties with active or convalescent COVID-19.

The chain uses TRBV5-1 and TRBJ2-3; D remains unclear. V gave up 2 bases and J gave up 2 bases, with 6 bases separating them. CDR3 length equals 13 residues. Germline values: CDR1 SGHRS, CDR2 YFSETQ. The chain's CDR3 is CASSFSNTDTQYF. DNA for the CDR3: TGCGCCAGCAGCTTTTCTAACACAGATACGCAGTATTTT.

A few counts support this clone. The rearrangement joins TRBV6-2 or TRBV6-3 to TRBJ1-2; maybe TRBD1 (6 bases). Trimming stripped 5 bases from V and 6 bases from J, with 13 bases between. CDR3 size: 13 residues. From germline, CDR1 is MNHEY and CDR2 SVGEGT. The DNA for the CDR3 is TGTGCCAGCAGTACTGGACAGAAACATGGCTACACCTTC. Its protein product is CASSTGQKHGYTF.

The V call is TRBV15, the J call TRBJ2-2, with D possibly being TRBD1 (6 bases). The CDR3 consists of 15 residues. The germline V and J ends were trimmed by 5 bases and 6 bases, with 16 bases remaining between them. The germline V gene has CDR1 LNHNV and CDR2 YYDKDF (reference sequence). CDR3 protein: CATSAPGDMPGELFF. DNA of the CDR3: TGTGCCACCAGCGCACCAGGGGATATGCCCGGGGAGCTGTTTTTT.